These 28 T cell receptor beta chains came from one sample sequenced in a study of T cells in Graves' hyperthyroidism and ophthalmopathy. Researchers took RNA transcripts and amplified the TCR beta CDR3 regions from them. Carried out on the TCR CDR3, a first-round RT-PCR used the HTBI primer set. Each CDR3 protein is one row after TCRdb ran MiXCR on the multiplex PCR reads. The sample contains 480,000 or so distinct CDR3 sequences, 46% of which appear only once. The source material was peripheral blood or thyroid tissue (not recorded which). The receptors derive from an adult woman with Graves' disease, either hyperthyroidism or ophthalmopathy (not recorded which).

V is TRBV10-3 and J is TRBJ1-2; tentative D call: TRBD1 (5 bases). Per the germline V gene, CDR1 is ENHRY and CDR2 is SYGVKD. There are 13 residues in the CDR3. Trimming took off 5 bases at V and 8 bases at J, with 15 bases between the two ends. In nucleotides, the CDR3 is TGTGCCATCAGTTCCCCGGGGGGGAAAGGCTACACCTTC. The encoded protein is CAISSPGGKGYTF.

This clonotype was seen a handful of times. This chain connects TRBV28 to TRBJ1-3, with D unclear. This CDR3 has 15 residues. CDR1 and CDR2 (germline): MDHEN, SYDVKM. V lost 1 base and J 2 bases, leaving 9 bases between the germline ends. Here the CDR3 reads CASSLSATAGNTIYF. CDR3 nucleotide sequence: TGTGCCAGCAGTTTATCCGCGACGGCTGGAAACACCATATATTTT.

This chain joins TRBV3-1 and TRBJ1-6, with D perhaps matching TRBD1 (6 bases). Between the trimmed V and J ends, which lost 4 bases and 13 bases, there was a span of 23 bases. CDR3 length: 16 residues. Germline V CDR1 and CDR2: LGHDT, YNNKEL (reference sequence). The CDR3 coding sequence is TGTGCCAGCAGCCTTCGCACGGGACACGGGATAGTCCCCCTCCACTTT. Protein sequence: CASSLRTGHGIVPLHF. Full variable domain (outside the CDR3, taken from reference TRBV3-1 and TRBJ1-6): DTAVSQTPKYLVTQMGNDKSIKCEQNLGHDTMYWYKQDSKKFLKIMFSYNNKELIINETVPNRFSPKSPDKAHLNLHINSLELGDSAVYFCASSLRTGHGIVPLHFGNGTRLTVT.

This chain's CDR3 is CSLEGRQGEQYF. The CDR3 DNA reads TGCAGCTTAGAGGGTAGGCAGGGAGAGCAGTACTTC. The chain uses TRBV29-1 and TRBJ2-7, with D perhaps matching TRBD1 or TRBD2 (5 bases each). This CDR3 is 12 amino acids long. The germline V and J ends were trimmed by 8 bases and 7 bases, with 18 bases remaining between them. Germline CDR1 SQVTM, CDR2 ANQGSEA.

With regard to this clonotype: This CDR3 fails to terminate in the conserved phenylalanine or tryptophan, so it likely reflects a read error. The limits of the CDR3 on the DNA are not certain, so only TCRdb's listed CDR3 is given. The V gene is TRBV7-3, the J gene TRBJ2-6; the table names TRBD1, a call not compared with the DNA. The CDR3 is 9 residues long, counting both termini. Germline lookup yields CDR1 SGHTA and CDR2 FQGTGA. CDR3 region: CARQPSGAE.

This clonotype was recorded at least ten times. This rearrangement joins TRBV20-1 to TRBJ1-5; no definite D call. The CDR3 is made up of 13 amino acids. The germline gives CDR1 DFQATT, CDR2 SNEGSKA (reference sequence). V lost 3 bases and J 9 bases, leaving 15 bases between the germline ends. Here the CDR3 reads CSASVRADGPQHF. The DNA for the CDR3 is TGCAGTGCTAGTGTAAGGGCGGATGGGCCCCAGCATTTT.

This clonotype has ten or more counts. CDR3 nucleotides: TGCAGTGCTAGACTAGCGGGCCAATACGAGCAGTACTTC. This encodes CSARLAGQYEQYF. The J gene is TRBJ2-7, the V gene TRBV20-1; TRBD2 matches at 8 bases. The trim removed 2 bases at V and 4 bases at J, leaving 4 bases unmatched. This CDR3 is 13 amino acids long. Germline CDR1 and CDR2: DFQATT and SNEGSKA (reference sequence).

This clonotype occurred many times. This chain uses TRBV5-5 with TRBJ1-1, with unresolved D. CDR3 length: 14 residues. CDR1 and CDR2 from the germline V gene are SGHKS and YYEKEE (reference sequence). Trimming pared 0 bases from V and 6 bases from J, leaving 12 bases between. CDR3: CASSLVAAWAEAFF. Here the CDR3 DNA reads TGTGCCAGCAGCTTGGTTGCAGCCTGGGCTGAAGCTTTCTTT.

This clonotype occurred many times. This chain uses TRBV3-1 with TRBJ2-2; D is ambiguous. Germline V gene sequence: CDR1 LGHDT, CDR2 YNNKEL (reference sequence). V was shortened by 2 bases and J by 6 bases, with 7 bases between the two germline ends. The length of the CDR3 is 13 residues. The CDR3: CASSQFLSGELFF. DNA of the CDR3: TGTGCCAGCAGCCAATTCCTATCCGGGGAGCTGTTTTTT.

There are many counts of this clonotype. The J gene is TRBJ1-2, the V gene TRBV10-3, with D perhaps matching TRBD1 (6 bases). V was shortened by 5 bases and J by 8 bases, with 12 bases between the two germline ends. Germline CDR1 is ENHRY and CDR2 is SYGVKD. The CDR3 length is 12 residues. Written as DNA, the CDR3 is TGTGCCATCAGTTACTCTACAGGGGGCTACACCTTC. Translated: CAISYSTGGYTF.

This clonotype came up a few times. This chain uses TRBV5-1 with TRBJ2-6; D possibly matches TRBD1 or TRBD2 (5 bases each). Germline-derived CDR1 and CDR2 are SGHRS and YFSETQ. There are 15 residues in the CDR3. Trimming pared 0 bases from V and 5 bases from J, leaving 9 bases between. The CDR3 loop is CASSLVQGRANVLTF. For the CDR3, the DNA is TGCGCCAGCAGCTTGGTTCAGGGACGGGCCAACGTCCTGACTTTC.

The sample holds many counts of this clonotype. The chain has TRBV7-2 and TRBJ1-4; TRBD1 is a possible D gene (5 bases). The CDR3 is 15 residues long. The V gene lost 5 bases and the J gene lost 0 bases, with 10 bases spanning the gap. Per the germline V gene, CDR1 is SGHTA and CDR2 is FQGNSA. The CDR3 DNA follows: TGTGCCAGCAGCCTTCAGGGCTCAACTAATGAAAAACTGTTTTTT. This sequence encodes CASSLQGSTNEKLFF.

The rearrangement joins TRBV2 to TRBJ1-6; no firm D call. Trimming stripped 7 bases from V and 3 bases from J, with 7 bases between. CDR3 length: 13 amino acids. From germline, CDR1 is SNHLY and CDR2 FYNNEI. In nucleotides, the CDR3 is TGTGCCAGCATGACGGGCTATAATTCACCCCTCCACTTT. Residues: CASMTGYNSPLHF.

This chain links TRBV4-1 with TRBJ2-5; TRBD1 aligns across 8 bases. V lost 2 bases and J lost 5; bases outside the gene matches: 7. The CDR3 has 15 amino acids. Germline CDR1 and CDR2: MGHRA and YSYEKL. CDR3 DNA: TGCGCCAGCAGCCAACAGGACAGGGACTTTGAGACCCAGTACTTC. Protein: CASSQQDRDFETQYF.

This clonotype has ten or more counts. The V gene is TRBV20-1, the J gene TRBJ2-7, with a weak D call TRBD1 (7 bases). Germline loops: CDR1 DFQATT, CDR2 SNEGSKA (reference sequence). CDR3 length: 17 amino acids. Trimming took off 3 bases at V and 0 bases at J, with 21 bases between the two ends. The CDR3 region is CSASSRRGLASSYEQYF. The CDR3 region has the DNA TGCAGTGCTAGTTCGAGGAGGGGGCTGGCCAGCTCCTACGAGCAGTACTTC.

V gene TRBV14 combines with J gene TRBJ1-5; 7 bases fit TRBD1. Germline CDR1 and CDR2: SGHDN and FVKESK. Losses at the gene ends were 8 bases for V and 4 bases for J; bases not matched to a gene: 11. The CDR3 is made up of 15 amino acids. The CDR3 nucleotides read TGTGCCAGCTCAGGACGGACAGGCCAGAATCAGCCCCAGCATTTT. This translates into CASSGRTGQNQPQHF.

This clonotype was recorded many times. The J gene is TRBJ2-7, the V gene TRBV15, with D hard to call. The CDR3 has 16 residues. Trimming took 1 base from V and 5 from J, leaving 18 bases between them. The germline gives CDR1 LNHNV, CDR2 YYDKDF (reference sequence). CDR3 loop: CATSRGAGPVDDEQYF. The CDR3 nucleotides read TGTGCCACCAGCAGAGGGGCAGGCCCGGTGGACGACGAGCAGTACTTC.

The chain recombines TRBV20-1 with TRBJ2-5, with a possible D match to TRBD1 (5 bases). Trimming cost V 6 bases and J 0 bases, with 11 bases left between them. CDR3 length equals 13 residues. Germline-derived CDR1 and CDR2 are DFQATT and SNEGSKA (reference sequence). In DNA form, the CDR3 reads TGCAGTGCGGTCCACAGGAACCAAGAGACCCAGTACTTC. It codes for CSAVHRNQETQYF.

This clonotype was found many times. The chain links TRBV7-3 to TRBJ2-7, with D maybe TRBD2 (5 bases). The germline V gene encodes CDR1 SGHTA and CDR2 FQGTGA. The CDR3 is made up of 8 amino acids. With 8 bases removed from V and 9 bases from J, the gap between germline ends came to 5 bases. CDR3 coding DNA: TGTGCCAGCCGGGGGCAGTACTTC. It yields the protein CASRGQYF.

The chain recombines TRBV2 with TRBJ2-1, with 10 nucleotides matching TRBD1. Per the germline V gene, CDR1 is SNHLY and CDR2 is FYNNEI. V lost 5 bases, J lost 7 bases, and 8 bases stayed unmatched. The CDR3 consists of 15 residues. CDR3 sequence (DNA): TGTGCCAGCAGTTCCGGGACAGGGGCGGTGAATGAGCAGTTCTTC. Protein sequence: CASSSGTGAVNEQFF.

As DNA, the CDR3 is TGTGCCAGCAGTGAAGACAGGGCTGAAGAAAAACTGTTTTTT. It encodes CASSEDRAEEKLFF. The chain carries TRBV2 and TRBJ1-4; D is perhaps TRBD1 (6 bases). This CDR3 has 14 amino acids. The V gene's germline CDR1 is SNHLY and CDR2 FYNNEI. Deletions cut 1 base from V and 8 bases from J, with 11 bases between.

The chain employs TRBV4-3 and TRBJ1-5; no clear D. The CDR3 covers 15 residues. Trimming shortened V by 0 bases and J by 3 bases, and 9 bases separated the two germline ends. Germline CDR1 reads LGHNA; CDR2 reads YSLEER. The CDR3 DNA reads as TGCGCCAGCAGCCAAGAATCGGCAGCCAATCAGCCCCAGCATTTT. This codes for CASSQESAANQPQHF.

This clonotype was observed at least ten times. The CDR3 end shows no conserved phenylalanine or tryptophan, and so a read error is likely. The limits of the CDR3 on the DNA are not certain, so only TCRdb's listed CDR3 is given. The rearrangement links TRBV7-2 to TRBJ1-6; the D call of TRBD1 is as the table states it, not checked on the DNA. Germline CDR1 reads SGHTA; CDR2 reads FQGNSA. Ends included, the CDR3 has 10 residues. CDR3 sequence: CASSLTPGDL.

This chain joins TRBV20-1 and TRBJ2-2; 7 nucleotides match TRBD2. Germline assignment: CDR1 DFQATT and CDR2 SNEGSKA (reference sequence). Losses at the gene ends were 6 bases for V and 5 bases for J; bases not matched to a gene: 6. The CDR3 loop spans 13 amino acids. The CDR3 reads CSAGRGWTGELFF. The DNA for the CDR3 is TGCAGTGCAGGGAGGGGATGGACCGGGGAGCTGTTTTTT.

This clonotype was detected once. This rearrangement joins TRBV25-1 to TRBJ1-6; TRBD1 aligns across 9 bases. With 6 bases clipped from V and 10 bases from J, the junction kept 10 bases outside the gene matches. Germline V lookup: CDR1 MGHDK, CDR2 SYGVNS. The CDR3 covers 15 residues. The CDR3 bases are TGTGCCAGCAGCTTGAACAGGGGGCGGCGGTCACCCCTCCACTTT. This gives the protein CASSLNRGRRSPLHF. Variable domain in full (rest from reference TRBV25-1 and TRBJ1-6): EADIYQTPRYLVIGTGKKITLECSQTMGHDKMYWYQQDPGMELHLIHYSYGVNSTEKGDLSSESTVSRIRTEHFPLTLESARPSHTSQYLCASSLNRGRRSPLHFGNGTRLTVT.

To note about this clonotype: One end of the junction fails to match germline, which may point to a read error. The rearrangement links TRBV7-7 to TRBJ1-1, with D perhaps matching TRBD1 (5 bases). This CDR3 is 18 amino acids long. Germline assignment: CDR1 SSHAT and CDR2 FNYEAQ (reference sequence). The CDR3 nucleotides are TGTGCTAGCAGCTTAGGCCGGGACGTTTTTTTCATGAACACTGAAGCTCTCTTT. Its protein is CASSLGRDVFFMNTEALF.

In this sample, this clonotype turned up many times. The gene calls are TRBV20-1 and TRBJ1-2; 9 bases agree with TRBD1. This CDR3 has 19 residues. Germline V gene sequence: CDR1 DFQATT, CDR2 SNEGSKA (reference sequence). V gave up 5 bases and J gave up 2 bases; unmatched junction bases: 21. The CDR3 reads CSADPGQGLISTQNYGYTF. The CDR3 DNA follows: TGCAGTGCTGACCCGGGACAGGGATTGATCAGCACGCAGAACTATGGCTACACCTTC.

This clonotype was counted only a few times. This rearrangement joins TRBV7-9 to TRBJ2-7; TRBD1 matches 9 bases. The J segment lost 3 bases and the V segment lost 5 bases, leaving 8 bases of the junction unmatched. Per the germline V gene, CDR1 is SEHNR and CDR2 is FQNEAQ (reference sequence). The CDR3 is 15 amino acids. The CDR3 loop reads CASSPPGQGLYEQYF. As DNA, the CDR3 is TGTGCCAGCAGCCCTCCGGGACAGGGACTCTACGAGCAGTACTTC.